Judged by abundance, the clone carrying this TCR delta chain is medium-sized (0.01 to 0.1%). Germline V gene lookup returns CDR1 GEAIGNYY and CDR2 EKD. The CDR3 loop spans 20 amino acids. The V segment lost 1 base and the J segment 0 bases; nucleotides outside the gene matches: 7. This specimen comes from a study of gamma-delta T cells after stem cell transplantation. TCRdb called clones anew from the RT-PCR reads with CATT. Among about 700 delta-chain clones listed, more than 2.5% were seen once. The chain has TRDV2 and TRDJ3; 11 bases align to TRDD3. This sequence was found in a human donor. It is not recorded whose cells these are; they may come from a transplant donor. Material for sequencing was gamma-delta T cells. In DNA form, the CDR3 reads TGTGCCTGTGACACGTCGGGCACTGGGGGATACTCCTGGGACACCCGACAGATGTTTTTC. Protein product: CACDTSGTGGYSWDTRQMFF.